This section outlines one TCR beta chain sequence together with its context. TCRdb keeps only in-frame clones here, not all; method: immunoSEQ multiplex PCR. The sample includes about 64,000 clones, roughly 85% of them seen just once. The timepoints at which blood was sampled were baseline, cycle 4 day 1, and cycle 7 day 1. The sample comes from a study of OX40 agonist ivuxolimab in advanced cancers. V shed 4 bases, J shed 1 base, and the junction held 2 bases outside the gene matches. CDR1 is MRHNA and CDR2 is SNTAGT in the germline V gene. The CDR3 has 14 residues. The TCR comes from an adult with an advanced solid tumor such as melanoma, head and neck, liver or kidney cancer. V gene TRBV6-4 combines with J gene TRBJ1-2, with TRBD1 matching 8 bases. The material sequenced was CD4+ or CD8+ T cells sorted from blood, taken in a trial of the OX40 agonist ivuxolimab. Here the CDR3 reads CASSADRGNYGYTF. DNA for the CDR3: TGTGCCAGCAGTGCAGACAGGGGTAACTATGGCTACACCTTC.